A single sample is the source of the 11 T cell receptor beta chains below, sequenced in a study of early T cells in non-severe SARS-CoV-2 infection. TCRdb redid the calling of the 5' RACE reads with MiXCR, one entry per CDR3 protein. The sample contains 70,000 to 85,000 distinct CDR3 sequences, around 10% of which appear only once. Sequencing was carried out using whole blood. Receptors were obtained from an adult who was a healthcare worker with PCR-confirmed SARS-CoV-2 infection or an uninfected control (not recorded which).

The chain has TRBV29-1 and TRBJ2-1; D gene ambiguous. V shed 2 bases and J shed 7 bases, with 24 bases lying between them. From germline, CDR1 is SQVTM and CDR2 ANQGSEA. CDR3 length: 17 residues. The CDR3 is CSVEKIGSPKAENEQFF. The CDR3 DNA reads as TGCAGCGTTGAAAAAATTGGGTCACCAAAAGCCGAGAATGAGCAGTTCTTC.

This clonotype appeared many times. The gene calls are TRBV2 and TRBJ2-5; weak D call: TRBD2 (6 bases). V lost 6 bases, J lost 5 bases, and 16 bases lay in between. This CDR3 comprises 14 residues. Germline V gives CDR1 SNHLY, CDR2 FYNNEI. CDR3 in amino acids: CASRRTRRDETQYF. The CDR3 DNA reads TGTGCCAGCAGACGGACAAGGCGGGATGAGACCCAGTACTTC. The full variable domain, its missing parts supplied by reference TRBV2 and TRBJ2-5, is EPEVTQTPSHQVTQMGQEVILRCVPISNHLYFYWYRQILGQKVEFLVSFYNNEISEKSEIFDDQFSVERPDGSNFTLKIRSTKLEDSAMYFCASRRTRRDETQYFGPGTRLLVL.

As regards this clonotype: This may stem from a read error, because a much larger clone lies one nucleotide away. This sequence joins TRBV20-1 and TRBJ2-2; D may be TRBD2 (6 bases). The CDR3 runs to 18 residues. Germline CDR1 and CDR2: DFQATT and SNEGSKA (reference sequence). DNA of the CDR3: TGCAGTGCTGGAGTTGAGGCGAATATGGGCCGGGAGACCGGGAAGCTGTTTTTT. Translated, it gives CSAGVEANMGRETGKLFF.

This clonotype came up a few times. The chain employs TRBV6-5 and TRBJ1-2; 9 bases are a match to TRBD1. The V segment lost 5 bases and the J segment 4 bases; nucleotides outside the gene matches: 5. The germline CDR1 and CDR2 sequences are MNHEY and SVGAGI. The CDR3 length is 14 residues. The CDR3 sequence is CASSITGGGYGYTF. The CDR3 nucleotides read TGTGCCAGCAGTATAACAGGGGGCGGCTATGGCTACACCTTC.

This clonotype was found many times. The chain joins TRBV9 to TRBJ2-2; D ambiguous. The germline V gene encodes CDR1 SGDLS and CDR2 YYNGEE. The CDR3 consists of 12 residues. V gave up 0 bases and J gave up 7 bases, with 4 bases separating them. As DNA, the CDR3 is TGTGCCAGCAGCGTAGACGTCGGGGAGCTGTTTTTT. This encodes CASSVDVGELFF.

The rearrangement joins TRBV29-1 to TRBJ1-2; D might be TRBD1 (6 bases). Germline CDR1 and CDR2: SQVTM and ANQGSEA. The ends were cut back, 3 bases at V and 2 bases at J, with 10 bases in the middle. There are 13 residues in the CDR3. This CDR3 is CSVEGGDNYGYTF. For the CDR3, the DNA is TGCAGCGTTGAGGGGGGCGACAACTATGGCTACACCTTC.

This chain uses TRBV7-2 with TRBJ2-7; tentatively, D is TRBD1 (5 bases). With 5 bases removed from V and 3 bases from J, the gap between germline ends came to 20 bases. Germline CDR1 is SGHTA and CDR2 is FQGNSA. This CDR3 is 16 amino acids long. The CDR3 is CASSPNSGSLNYEQYF. DNA for the CDR3: TGTGCCAGCAGCCCTAATTCAGGGTCGCTTAACTACGAGCAGTACTTC.

The rearrangement uses TRBV6-5 and TRBJ2-3; the D gene is possibly TRBD2 (7 bases). The germline V and J ends were trimmed by 4 bases and 4 bases, with 15 bases remaining between them. Germline V gives CDR1 MNHEY, CDR2 SVGAGI. The CDR3 has 15 amino acids. The CDR3 spells CASSWGGVAPDTQYF. CDR3 sequence (DNA): TGTGCCAGCAGTTGGGGGGGCGTAGCCCCAGATACGCAGTATTTT.

The genes are TRBV2 and TRBJ1-5; D unresolved. V was cut by 6 bases and J by 3 bases, with 15 bases left in between. Germline V lookup: CDR1 SNHLY, CDR2 FYNNEI. This CDR3 is 15 amino acids long. CDR3 in amino acids: CASSREALLNQPQHF. Written as DNA, the CDR3 is TGTGCCAGCAGCCGAGAGGCCCTACTCAATCAGCCCCAGCATTTT. Combining the CDR3 with reference TRBV2 and TRBJ1-5 gives the whole variable domain EPEVTQTPSHQVTQMGQEVILRCVPISNHLYFYWYRQILGQKVEFLVSFYNNEISEKSEIFDDQFSVERPDGSNFTLKIRSTKLEDSAMYFCASSREALLNQPQHFGDGTRLSIL.

CDR3 sequence: CASSPVSGRTDTQYF. CDR3 DNA: TGTGCCAGCAGCCCCGTTAGCGGGAGAACAGATACGCAGTATTTT. The J gene is TRBJ2-3, the V gene TRBV7-9, with 9 bases aligning to TRBD2. Trimming cost V 5 bases and J 3 bases; bases outside gene matches: 6. This CDR3 is built from 15 residues. Germline lookup yields CDR1 SEHNR and CDR2 FQNEAQ (reference sequence).

This clonotype was counted many times. This rearrangement joins TRBV6-1 to TRBJ1-1; D uncertain. Between the trimmed V and J ends, which lost 2 bases and 0 bases, there was a span of 10 bases. The length of the CDR3 is 15 residues. Germline V gene lookup returns CDR1 MNHNS and CDR2 SASEGT. CDR3 in DNA: TGTGCCAGCAGTGAACTCGCCACTTTGAACACTGAAGCTTTCTTT. Amino acid sequence: CASSELATLNTEAFF.